This T cell receptor (beta chain) was observed in a study of T cells in localized non-small cell lung cancer (dated by TCRdb to 2018 to 2020). In terms of the full investigation: The study analyzed T cell repertoires of approximately 240 early-stage NSCLC patients, comparing tumors and uninvolved tumor-adjacent lungs. The cohort comprised 236 treatment-naïve NSCLC patients with resected, localized lung tumors. Of the NSCLC patients, about 130 were male and approximately 110 were female, and the mean age was approximately 66 years.

Results and caveats for the whole study, not just this receptor: Of the top 100 tumor clones, a median of roughly 53 were detected in paired uninvolved adjacent lung; around 27 were also among that lung's top 100. Because the study design was exploratory, TCR variables were selected using unadjusted p-values without false-discovery rate correction. Uninvolved tumor-adjacent lung showed the highest T cell clonality, higher than tumor, which suggests more focused antigenic responses in the adjacent lung. Higher T cell density in blood was associated with longer overall survival, whereas higher clonality in adjacent lung was associated with shorter survival. Because multi-region tumor sequencing was not done, intratumor heterogeneity could not be ruled out.

At diagnosis, peripheral blood, uninvolved tumor-adjacent lung and tumor were collected and were preserved as a mix of fresh-frozen and FFPE material. For TCR repertoire profiling, blood samples were analyzed in the form of peripheral blood mononuclear cells. As regards this clone: Its binding antigen is unknown. No base quality information exists; no much larger clone differs at one position.

The immunoSEQ Assay was used to sequence TCR beta CDR3 regions from DNA. Turning to the authors' computational methods: T cell density was computed as TCR beta template counts normalized to usable DNA estimated by amplifying housekeeping genes. Using the preseqR package, richness was estimated by extrapolating to 120,000 templates for tissue samples and 400,000 templates for PBMC samples. Clonality was defined as one minus Pielou's evenness. Tissue-enriched TCRs were identified through differential abundance testing performed on productive amino-acid clonotypes, with a minimum total count of 5 and an alpha of 0.1. The Jaccard Index and the Morisita Overlap Index were used to measure how much the repertoires overlapped between compartments. TCR beta CDR3s were clustered by GLIPH together with public tetramer-defined viral CDR3s, and at least three viral sequences plus V-gene enrichment were required for viral motifs. Drawn from immuneACCESS, this table holds only the in-frame rearrangements with V and J called that TCRdb kept. Clones are partly lost; checked studies trace under half to an unresolved V gene and leave the rest unexplained. D and trimming come from the DNA, and the V and J calls and clone size come from that table. The sample table records around 17,000 clones; 75% to 90% of these occur just once. The top ten constitute roughly 3.5% of the sample.

Taken from the germline V gene, the CDR1 and CDR2 loops are SGHRS and YFSETQ. The CDR3 sequence holds 14 residues, the cysteine and phenylalanine included. Left in the record is the CDR3 DNA by itself, 42 bases read in frame from the first base. The junction shows trimming of 0 bases on V and 2 bases on J, plus 8 bases between the germline ends. This chain is built from TRBV5-1 and TRBJ1-2; a tentative D call is TRBD1 (5 bases match). The specimen comprised peripheral blood, sampled before any cancer treatment. This TCR came from a male donor aged 60 or over with stage II squamous cell lung carcinoma. The DNA sequence is TGCGCCAGCAGCTTGGACGCAGGGAACTATGGCTACACCTTC. It is translated as CASSLDAGNYGYTF.